This note documents a single TCR beta chain sequence. Antigen unknown. The data are from a study of tumor-infiltrating lymphocytes in localized non-small cell lung cancer. The overall study: Each patient gave resected tumor and non-adjacent uninvolved lung tissue.

Germline assignment: CDR1 MNHNS and CDR2 SASEGT. The CDR3 loop spans 14 amino acids. Trimming cost V 5 bases and J 4 bases; bases outside gene matches: 5. Overall study findings and caveats: Tumors had more T cell infiltration than uninvolved lung, per TCRbeta sequencing and CD3 counts. Not all patients were TCR sequenced, owing to tissue quantity.

Repertoires were generated with immunoSEQ multiplex PCR, while TCRdb's copy carries only in-frame clones and drops some. The sample carries tens of thousands of clones, around 70% recorded once. Material: lung tumor tissue. The chain recombines TRBV6-1 with TRBJ1-3, with TRBD1 identical over 7 bases. This sequence was found in a human donor with non-small cell lung cancer. CDR3 in amino acids: CASSLWGQGNTIYF. The CDR3 DNA is TGTGCCAGCAGTCTTTGGGGACAGGGAAACACCATATATTTT.